In this sample, the clone carrying this T cell receptor beta chain turned up once. Sequenced by immunoSEQ multiplex PCR; TCRdb stores in-frame clones only, minus some. The repertoire includes about 480,000 clones, more than 85% of them detected once, and 7% to 10% sits in the top ten. The CDR3 is 18 residues long. These data are taken from a study of blood T cell repertoires in COVID-19. About the research overall: The analysed material was cDNA or gDNA that came from T cells, B-cell-depleted T cells, or PBMCs.

This chain links TRBV21-1 with TRBJ2-2; the table calls TRBD1, which could not be checked here. TRBV21-1 is a pseudogene locus. The material sequenced was PBMCs or T cells enriched from blood (not recorded which). The receptor comes from a woman aged 55-70 years who had recovered from COVID-19. In DNA form, the CDR3 reads TGTGCCAGCAGCAAAATATACCTAACAGGGGTTATCACCGGGGAGCTGTTTTTT. This gives the protein CASSKIYLTGVITGELFF.